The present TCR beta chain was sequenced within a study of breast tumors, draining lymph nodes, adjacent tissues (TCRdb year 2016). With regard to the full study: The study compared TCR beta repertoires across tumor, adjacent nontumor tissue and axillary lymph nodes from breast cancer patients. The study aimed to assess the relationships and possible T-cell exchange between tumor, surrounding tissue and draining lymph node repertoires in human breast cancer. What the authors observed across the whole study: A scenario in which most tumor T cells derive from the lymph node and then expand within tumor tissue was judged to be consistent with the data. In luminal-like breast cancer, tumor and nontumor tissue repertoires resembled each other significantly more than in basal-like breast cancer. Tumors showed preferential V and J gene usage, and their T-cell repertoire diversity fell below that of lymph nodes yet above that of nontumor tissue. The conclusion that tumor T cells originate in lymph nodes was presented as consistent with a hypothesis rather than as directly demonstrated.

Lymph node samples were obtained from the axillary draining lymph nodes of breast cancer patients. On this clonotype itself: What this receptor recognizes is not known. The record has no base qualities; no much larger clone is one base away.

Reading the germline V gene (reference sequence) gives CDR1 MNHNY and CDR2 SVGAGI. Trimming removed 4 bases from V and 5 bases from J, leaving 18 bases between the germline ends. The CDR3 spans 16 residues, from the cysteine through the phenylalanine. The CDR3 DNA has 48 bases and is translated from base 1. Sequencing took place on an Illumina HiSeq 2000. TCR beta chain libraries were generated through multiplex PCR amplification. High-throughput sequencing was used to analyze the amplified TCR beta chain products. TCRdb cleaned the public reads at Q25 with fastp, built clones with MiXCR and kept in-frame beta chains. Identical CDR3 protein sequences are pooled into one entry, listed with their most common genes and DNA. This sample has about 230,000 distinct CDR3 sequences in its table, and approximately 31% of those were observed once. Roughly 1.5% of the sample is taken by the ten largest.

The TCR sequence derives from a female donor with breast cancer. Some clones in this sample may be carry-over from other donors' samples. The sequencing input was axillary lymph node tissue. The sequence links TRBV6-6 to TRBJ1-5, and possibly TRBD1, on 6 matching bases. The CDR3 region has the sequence CASSSYRGRRDQPQHF. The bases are TGTGCCAGCAGTTCCTACCGGGGGCGTAGGGATCAGCCCCAGCATTTT.